This T cell receptor (beta chain) was retrieved from a study of low-dose radiotherapy and immunotherapy resistance in tumors. The wider study: Cohort 2 patients were irradiated with 1 Gy every two weeks, reaching 13 Gy over 26 weeks. Every two weeks, cyclophosphamide 200 mg/m2 was infused one day before radiation plus immunotherapy. Every two weeks patients got nivolumab 240 mg flat dose, plus ipilimumab 1 mg/kg every six weeks, intravenously.

Time point indicated: after trial treatment. As to treatment: LDRT plus nivolumab, ipilimumab, low-dose cyclophosphamide and aspirin (RACIN trial). cDNA synthesis used a TRAV/TRBV-specific primer set for both chains. For amplifying TCRs, the PCR ran for about 20 cycles with Phusion, which was used together with a constant-region primer and the adapter on the V primers. Each CDR3 protein gets one entry after TCRdb re-called the reads with MiXCR. The repertoire holds more than 90,000 distinct CDR3 sequences, with around 21% as singletons. This clonotype appeared many times. The material sequenced was PBMCs, taken after low-dose radiotherapy plus immunotherapy. The TCR was taken from a male donor with prostate cancer.

This chain's CDR3 is CSASRRVGEQYF. CDR3 bases: TGCAGTGCTAGTCGCAGGGTCGGCGAGCAGTACTTC. The chain combines TRBV20-1 with TRBJ2-7, with a possible D match to TRBD1 (5 bases). Germline loops: CDR1 DFQATT, CDR2 SNEGSKA (reference sequence). The CDR3 runs to 12 residues. Between the trimmed V and J ends, which lost 3 bases and 6 bases, there was a span of 12 bases.